These 31 T cell receptor beta chains share one sample of origin, sequenced in a study of blood T cell repertoires in COVID-19 (TCRdb year 2020). The library was made by the immunoSEQ multiplex PCR assay. TCRdb provides this immuneACCESS table in a form limited to in-frame rearrangements. Some clones are lacking; in checked studies, under half of them reflect an unresolved V gene, and why the rest are absent is not known. This sample gives roughly 250,000 clones in total; more than 75% of them show up just once. The ten largest clones capture about 9.8% of the sample. The sequenced sample consisted of peripheral blood. The source of these receptors is a man between 35 and 55 years old who had recovered from COVID-19.

This clone appeared a few times. The rearrangement joins TRBV10-3 to TRBJ2-3; tentative D call: TRBD2 (6 bases). The CDR3 runs to 17 residues. V lost 2 bases and J 7 bases, leaving 22 bases between the germline ends. Per the germline V gene, CDR1 is ENHRY and CDR2 is SYGVKD. In nucleotides, the CDR3 is TGTGCCATCAGTGAGGGGGGGAAATCCTATACTCCGAATACGCAGTATTTT. Residues: CAISEGGKSYTPNTQYF.

The chain couples TRBV6-5 to TRBJ1-3; 7 positions agree with TRBD1. Germline V CDR1 and CDR2: MNHEY, SVGAGI. This CDR3 has 15 residues. V was clipped by 5 bases and J by 4 bases; unmatched bases: 8. The CDR3 here is CASSPAGTAGNTIYF. CDR3 coding DNA: TGTGCCAGCAGTCCCGCCGGGACAGCCGGAAACACCATATATTTT.

The V call is TRBV18, the J call TRBJ1-4; tentative D call: TRBD1 (6 bases). CDR1 KGHSH and CDR2 LQKENI come from the germline V gene. This CDR3 is built from 15 residues. With 5 bases removed from V and 0 bases from J, the gap between germline ends came to 10 bases. CDR3 nucleotide sequence: TGTGCCAGCTCAAAGGACAGAGCAACTAATGAAAAACTGTTTTTT. As protein: CASSKDRATNEKLFF. The variable domain in full, completed from reference TRBV18 and TRBJ1-4, reads NAGVMQNPRHLVRRRGQEARLRCSPMKGHSHVYWYRQLPEEGLKFMVYLQKENIIDESGMPKERFSAEFPKEGPSILRIQQVVRGDSAAYFCASSKDRATNEKLFFGSGTQLSVL.

This chain links TRBV30 with TRBJ1-6; D not resolved. The CDR3 runs 15 residues. V lost 3 bases and J lost 5, with 14 bases in between. The germline V gene has CDR1 GTSNPN and CDR2 SVGIG (reference sequence). The CDR3 spells CAWSPFTSHNSPLHF. The CDR3 DNA sequence: TGTGCCTGGAGCCCGTTTACTAGCCATAATTCACCCCTCCACTTT.

The genes are TRBV9 and TRBJ2-1, with D maybe TRBD2 (5 bases). Deletions cut 6 bases from V and 2 bases from J, with 15 bases between. Germline V lookup: CDR1 SGDLS, CDR2 YYNGEE. This CDR3 is built from 15 residues. CDR3 bases: TGTGCCAGCACCCCTACGGGGTATCCCTACAATGAGCAGTTCTTC. Translating it yields CASTPTGYPYNEQFF.

This rearrangement joins TRBV11-3 to TRBJ2-1, with 10 bases that match TRBD2. CDR1 SGHNT and CDR2 YENEEA come from the germline V gene. The CDR3 consists of 17 residues. V lost 5 bases to trimming and J lost 7 bases; unmatched junction nucleotides: 14. In DNA, the CDR3 is TGTGCCAGCAGCCCCCCTTGGGGAAGCGGGGGGGGGAATGAGCAGTTCTTC. Translated: CASSPPWGSGGGNEQFF.

This clone has more than one count but fewer than ten. The chain uses TRBV24-1 and TRBJ2-7; D is unclear. V lost 9 bases and J 2 bases, leaving 22 bases between the germline ends. Germline values: CDR1 KGHDR, CDR2 SFDVKD. This CDR3 contains 16 residues. The CDR3 sequence: CATPHPQANPTYEQYF. For the CDR3, the DNA is TGTGCCACCCCTCATCCCCAAGCAAACCCAACCTACGAGCAGTACTTC.

The chain couples TRBV6-5 to TRBJ2-7; 11 bases fit TRBD2. Trimming removed 6 bases from V and 4 bases from J; junction bases left unmatched: 5. The germline V gene has CDR1 MNHEY and CDR2 SVGAGI. CDR3 size: 14 residues. The CDR3 loop reads CASSGTSGQYEQYF. CDR3 bases: TGTGCCAGCAGCGGGACTAGCGGCCAATACGAGCAGTACTTC.

The rearrangement uses TRBV7-2 and TRBJ1-5; possibly TRBD1 for D (6 bases). The germline gives CDR1 SGHTA, CDR2 FQGNSA. Trimming cost V 2 bases and J 5 bases, with 16 bases left between them. CDR3 size: 16 residues. In DNA, the CDR3 is TGTGCCAGCAGCTTATACAGGGTTTTGGGGGATCAGCCCCAGCATTTT. Translation gives CASSLYRVLGDQPQHF.

CDR3 residues: CASRETGRLTGNRHGYTF. CDR3 nucleotides: TGTGCCAGCAGGGAGACAGGGAGATTAACGGGTAACCGACATGGCTACACCTTC. The rearrangement uses TRBV2 and TRBJ1-2; 7 positions match TRBD1. The CDR3 extends over 18 amino acids. Germline values: CDR1 SNHLY, CDR2 FYNNEI. Germline trimming cut 6 bases from V and 6 bases from J; bases unmatched to any gene: 22.

This chain uses TRBV19 with TRBJ2-6, with unresolved D. Trimming took 4 bases from V and 1 from J, leaving 5 bases between them. There are 14 residues in the CDR3. CDR1 and CDR2 from the germline V gene are LNHDA and SQIVND (reference sequence). CDR3 DNA: TGTGCCAGTAGTAGCAGGTCTGGGGCCAACGTCCTGACTTTC. The encoded protein is CASSSRSGANVLTF.

The V and J genes are TRBV10-1 and TRBJ1-5; D ambiguous. V gave up 2 bases and J gave up 6 bases, with 11 bases separating them. CDR3 size: 14 residues. Germline V gene sequence: CDR1 WNHNN, CDR2 SYGVQD (reference sequence). The CDR3 sequence: CASSEGGSSQPQHF. The CDR3 nucleotides read TGCGCCAGCAGTGAGGGAGGCAGTAGTCAGCCCCAGCATTTT.

This clone was counted a single time. The chain uses TRBV29-1 and TRBJ1-2, with TRBD1 as a possible D gene (6 bases). The CDR3 is made up of 12 amino acids. Germline CDR1 SQVTM, CDR2 ANQGSEA. In nucleotides, the CDR3 is TGCAGTGTACTACAGGGTCTTGGCGGCTACACCTTC. It encodes CSVLQGLGGYTF.

J is TRBJ1-1 and V is TRBV7-2; 8 positions match TRBD1. V gave up 5 bases and J gave up 4 bases; unmatched junction bases: 6. From germline, CDR1 is SGHTA and CDR2 FQGNSA. This CDR3 region has 14 residues. CDR3 sequence: CASSPRTGRTEAFF. Here the CDR3 DNA reads TGTGCCAGCAGCCCCCGGACAGGGCGCACTGAAGCTTTCTTT.

This chain links TRBV27 with TRBJ2-7; weak D call: TRBD1 (6 bases). There are 13 residues in the CDR3. Germline V gene sequence: CDR1 MNHEY, CDR2 SMNVEV (reference sequence). Trimming shortened V by 2 bases and J by 2 bases, and 7 bases separated the two germline ends. The CDR3 sequence is CASSLGQTYEQYF. Written as DNA, the CDR3 is TGTGCCAGCAGTTTAGGACAGACCTACGAGCAGTACTTC.

The chain links TRBV7-9 to TRBJ1-2; D gene uncertain. CDR3 length equals 12 residues. V was clipped by 5 bases and J by 1 base, with 5 bases between them. CDR1 SEHNR and CDR2 FQNEAQ come from the germline V gene (reference sequence). The CDR3 spells CASSEGNYGYTF. CDR3 coding DNA: TGTGCCAGCAGCGAGGGTAACTATGGCTACACCTTC.

The chain combines TRBV28 with TRBJ1-1, with unresolved D. With 2 bases removed from V and 7 bases from J, the gap between germline ends came to 5 bases. Germline-derived CDR1 and CDR2 are MDHEN and SYDVKM. The CDR3 extends over 11 amino acids. CDR3 nucleotides: TGTGCCAGCAGTTTAGACATTGAAGCTTTCTTT. This gives the protein CASSLDIEAFF.

This chain joins TRBV7-2 and TRBJ2-5; TRBD2 matches at 12 bases. Germline loops: CDR1 SGHTA, CDR2 FQGNSA. This CDR3 spans 14 amino acids. Unmatched junction bases numbered 0, after V lost 2 bases and J lost 5 bases. DNA of the CDR3: TGTGCCAGCAGCTTACTAGCGGGGGGGGAGACCCAGTACTTC. This encodes CASSLLAGGETQYF.

As regards this clone: The same CDR3 is also encoded by other DNA sequences in this sample. The chain carries TRBV18 and TRBJ2-7; D gene ambiguous. V lost 1 base to trimming and J lost 5 bases, with 6 bases between them. Germline V CDR1 and CDR2: KGHSH, LQKENI. CDR3 size: 12 residues. CDR3 sequence: CASSPLGNEQYF. As DNA, the CDR3 is TGTGCCAGCTCACCACTGGGCAACGAGCAGTACTTC.

V usage is TRBV7-9 and J usage is TRBJ1-2; 8 bases align to TRBD1. The length of the CDR3 is 15 residues. Germline CDR1 reads SEHNR; CDR2 reads FQNEAQ (reference sequence). With V trimmed by 4 bases and J by 1 base, 5 bases remained unmatched. CDR3 nucleotides: TGTGCCAGCAGCTCCATAGGACAGGGTAACTATGGCTACACCTTC. Translated, it gives CASSSIGQGNYGYTF.

The V call is TRBV7-9, the J call TRBJ2-1; 8 positions agree with TRBD1. Per germline, CDR1 SEHNR and CDR2 FQNEAQ (reference sequence). The CDR3 is made up of 13 amino acids. J was trimmed by 7 bases and V by 4 bases; bases with no gene match: 3. CDR3 sequence reads: CASSSRTGNEQFF. The DNA of the CDR3 is TGTGCCAGCAGCTCAAGGACAGGGAATGAGCAGTTCTTC.

The chain recombines TRBV19 with TRBJ1-5, with D maybe TRBD1 (6 bases). V shed 4 bases and J shed 4 bases, with 17 bases lying between them. This CDR3 comprises 16 residues. Per germline, CDR1 LNHDA and CDR2 SQIVND (reference sequence). The CDR3 here is CASSTPTGYTNQPQHF. CDR3 bases: TGTGCCAGTAGTACACCCACAGGGTATACAAATCAGCCCCAGCATTTT.

The chain has TRBV4-3 and TRBJ1-1; 7 nucleotides line up with TRBD1. Losses at the gene ends were 7 bases for V and 3 bases for J; bases not matched to a gene: 8. CDR3 length: 14 amino acids. The germline V gene encodes CDR1 LGHNA and CDR2 YSLEER. The CDR3 is CASKRGQAYTEAFF. CDR3 DNA sequence: TGCGCCAGCAAGCGAGGACAGGCATACACTGAAGCTTTCTTT.

About this clone itself: The sample contains more than one DNA sequence encoding this CDR3. This rearrangement joins TRBV5-1 to TRBJ2-1; the match to TRBD2 covers 8 bases. This CDR3 comprises 15 residues. The V and J ends lost 0 bases and 8 bases, in that order; junction bases with no gene match: 7. Per the germline V gene, CDR1 is SGHRS and CDR2 is YFSETQ. The CDR3, as DNA: TGCGCCAGCAGCTTGGGAAGCGGGAGTGGAGATGAGCAGTTCTTC. This gives the protein CASSLGSGSGDEQFF.

The chain joins TRBV19 to TRBJ2-6; 7 bases agree with TRBD1. In germline, CDR1 is LNHDA, CDR2 SQIVND (reference sequence). The CDR3 has 15 amino acids. Unmatched junction bases numbered 3, after V lost 7 bases and J lost 0 bases. The DNA for the CDR3 is TGTGCCAGTATCTCAGGGGGCTCTGGGGCCAACGTCCTGACTTTC. This codes for CASISGGSGANVLTF.

The chain has TRBV10-2 and TRBJ1-2, with 8 bases that match TRBD1. The CDR3 covers 13 residues. From germline, CDR1 is WSHSY and CDR2 SAAADI. The trim removed 5 bases at V and 2 bases at J, leaving 1 base unmatched. As DNA, the CDR3 is TGCGCCAGCAGTCCAGGGGGCAACTATGGCTACACCTTC. This translates into CASSPGGNYGYTF.

The J gene is TRBJ2-1, the V gene TRBV9, with 7 bases lining up with TRBD2. Losses at the gene ends were 4 bases for V and 7 bases for J; bases not matched to a gene: 8. Germline V gene lookup returns CDR1 SGDLS and CDR2 YYNGEE. The CDR3 has 14 residues. The CDR3 nucleotides are TGTGCCAGCAGCACCCGGACTAGTGCGAATGAGCAGTTCTTC. It yields the protein CASSTRTSANEQFF.

This clone was counted between two and nine times. This chain uses TRBV7-7 with TRBJ2-1; no firm D call. CDR1 and CDR2 (germline): SSHAT, FNYEAQ (reference sequence). The CDR3 totals 13 residues. V gave up 0 bases and J gave up 3 bases, with 3 bases separating them. For the CDR3, the DNA is TGTGCCAGCAGCTTAGCCGTCTACAATGAGCAGTTCTTC. The encoded protein is CASSLAVYNEQFF.

The sample holds one count of this clone. This rearrangement joins TRBV4-1 to TRBJ2-3; possible D gene TRBD1, 6 bases. The CDR3 sequence is 17 residues long. From germline, CDR1 is MGHRA and CDR2 YSYEKL. V dropped 5 bases and J dropped 5 bases, with 23 bases sitting between them. CDR3 nucleotide sequence: TGCGCCAGCAGCTCAAGAACGGGCTCCCAGGGGCTAGATACGCAGTATTTT. Protein sequence: CASSSRTGSQGLDTQYF.

This chain joins TRBV10-3 and TRBJ2-3; TRBD2 aligns across 7 bases. Losses at the gene ends were 6 bases for V and 6 bases for J; bases not matched to a gene: 12. Germline CDR1 ENHRY, CDR2 SYGVKD. The CDR3 length is 15 residues. The CDR3 is CAISAGTTEGDTQYF. CDR3 bases: TGTGCCATCAGCGCTGGGACTACGGAGGGCGATACGCAGTATTTT.

The CDR3 reads CASAVYGRDNEQFF. The CDR3 nucleotides are TGTGCCAGCGCAGTGTATGGGCGCGACAATGAGCAGTTCTTC. The genes are TRBV7-2 and TRBJ2-1; D not resolved. Deletions cut 8 bases from V and 5 bases from J, with 16 bases between. Germline V CDR1 and CDR2: SGHTA, FQGNSA. This CDR3 contains 14 residues. Variable domain in full (rest from reference TRBV7-2 and TRBJ2-1): GAGVSQSPSNKVTEKGKDVELRCDPISGHTALYWYRQSLGQGLEFLIYFQGNSAPDKSGLPSDRFSAERTGGSVSTLTIQRTQQEDSAVYLCASAVYGRDNEQFFGPGTRLTVL.